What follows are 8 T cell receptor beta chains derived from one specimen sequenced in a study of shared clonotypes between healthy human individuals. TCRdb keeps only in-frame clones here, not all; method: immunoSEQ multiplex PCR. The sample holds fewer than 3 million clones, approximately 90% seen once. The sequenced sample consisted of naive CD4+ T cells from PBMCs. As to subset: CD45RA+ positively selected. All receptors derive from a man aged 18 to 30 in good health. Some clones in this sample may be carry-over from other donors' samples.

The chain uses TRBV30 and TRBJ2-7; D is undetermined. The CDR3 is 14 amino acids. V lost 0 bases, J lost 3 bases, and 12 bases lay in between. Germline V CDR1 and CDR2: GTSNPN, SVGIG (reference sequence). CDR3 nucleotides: TGTGCCTGGAGTGTACTGGGCGGAGACTACGAGCAGTACTTC. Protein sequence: CAWSVLGGDYEQYF.

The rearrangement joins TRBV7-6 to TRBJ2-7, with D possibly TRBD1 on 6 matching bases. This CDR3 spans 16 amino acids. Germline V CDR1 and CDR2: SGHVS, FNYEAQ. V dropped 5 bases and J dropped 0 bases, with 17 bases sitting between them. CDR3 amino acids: CASSQGLGYPSYEQYF. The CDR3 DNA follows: TGTGCCAGCAGCCAGGGGCTCGGGTACCCCTCCTACGAGCAGTACTTC.

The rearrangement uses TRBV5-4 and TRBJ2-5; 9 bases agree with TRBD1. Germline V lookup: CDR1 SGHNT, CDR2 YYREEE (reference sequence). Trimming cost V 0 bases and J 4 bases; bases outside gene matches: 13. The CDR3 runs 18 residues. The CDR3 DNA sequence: TGTGCCAGCAGCTTGGGAGTGAATTGGGGACAGGGCTTAGAGACCCAGTACTTC. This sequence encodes CASSLGVNWGQGLETQYF.

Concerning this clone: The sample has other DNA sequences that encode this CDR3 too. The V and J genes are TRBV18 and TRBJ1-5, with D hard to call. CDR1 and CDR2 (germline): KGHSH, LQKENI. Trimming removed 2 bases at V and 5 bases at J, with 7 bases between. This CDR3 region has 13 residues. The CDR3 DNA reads TGTGCCAGCTCACCAGGGCTGGATCAGCCCCAGCATTTT. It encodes CASSPGLDQPQHF.

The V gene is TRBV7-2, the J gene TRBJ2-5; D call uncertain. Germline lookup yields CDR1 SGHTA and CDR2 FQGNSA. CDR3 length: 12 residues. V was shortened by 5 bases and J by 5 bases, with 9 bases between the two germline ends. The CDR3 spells CASSRAWETQYF. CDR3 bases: TGTGCCAGCAGCAGAGCTTGGGAGACCCAGTACTTC.

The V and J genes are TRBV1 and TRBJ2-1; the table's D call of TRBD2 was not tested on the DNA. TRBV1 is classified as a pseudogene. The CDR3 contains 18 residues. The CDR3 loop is CTSSHGRLSSGKGNEQFF. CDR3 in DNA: TGCACCAGCAGCCACGGCCGGTTGTCTAGCGGGAAGGGCAATGAGCAGTTCTTC.

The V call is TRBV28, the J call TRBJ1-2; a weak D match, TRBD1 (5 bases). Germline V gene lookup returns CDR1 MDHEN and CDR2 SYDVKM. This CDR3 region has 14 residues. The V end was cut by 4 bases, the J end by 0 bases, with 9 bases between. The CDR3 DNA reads TGTGCCAGCAGTTCCCAGACAGCTAACTATGGCTACACCTTC. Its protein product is CASSSQTANYGYTF.

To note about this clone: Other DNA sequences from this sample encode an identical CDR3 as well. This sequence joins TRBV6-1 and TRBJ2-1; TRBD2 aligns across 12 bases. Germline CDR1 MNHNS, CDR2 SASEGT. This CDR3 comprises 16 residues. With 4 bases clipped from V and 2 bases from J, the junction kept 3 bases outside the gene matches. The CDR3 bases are TGTGCCAGCAGTGGTCGACTAGCGGGGGCCTACAATGAGCAGTTCTTC. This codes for CASSGRLAGAYNEQFF.